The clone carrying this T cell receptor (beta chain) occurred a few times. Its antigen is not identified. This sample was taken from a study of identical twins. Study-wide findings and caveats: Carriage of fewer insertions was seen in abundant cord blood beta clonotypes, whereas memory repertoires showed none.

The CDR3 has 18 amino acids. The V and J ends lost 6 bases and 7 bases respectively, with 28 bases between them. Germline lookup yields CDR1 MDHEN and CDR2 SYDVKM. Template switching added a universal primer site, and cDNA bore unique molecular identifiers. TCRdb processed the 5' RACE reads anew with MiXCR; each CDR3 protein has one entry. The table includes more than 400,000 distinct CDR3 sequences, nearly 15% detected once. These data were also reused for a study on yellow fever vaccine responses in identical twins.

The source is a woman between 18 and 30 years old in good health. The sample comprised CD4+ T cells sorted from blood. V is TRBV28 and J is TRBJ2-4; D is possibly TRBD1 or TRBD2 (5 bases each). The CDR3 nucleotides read TGTGCCAGCAGCCCGGGGTGGAAACCGGACACCTCCGTTAACATTCAGTACTTC. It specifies CASSPGWKPDTSVNIQYF.